Below, 25 T cell receptor beta chains from the same sample are listed, as sequenced in a study of identifying expanded T cells in peripheral blood. Sequencing was performed with immunoSEQ multiplex PCR; in TCRdb, only in-frame clones are kept and a portion is missing. The sample shows about 78,000 clones, about 83% of them seen only once. The sequencing sample was made of blood. Receptors originate from a person aged 18 to 70 in good health.

For this clone: A read error may account for a junction end that differs from germline. The chain uses TRBV7-7 and TRBJ2-5; no clear D gene. The CDR3 covers 13 residues. Germline lookup yields CDR1 SSHAT and CDR2 FNYEAQ (reference sequence). The chain's CDR3 is CASSLAAKETQYF. In nucleotides, the CDR3 is TGTGCTAGCAGCTTAGCCGCGAAAGAGACCCAGTACTTC. The entire variable domain, with the rest obtained from reference TRBV7-7 and TRBJ2-5, is as follows: GAGVSQSPRYKVTKRGQDVTLRCDPISSHATLYWYQQALGQGPEFLTYFNYEAQPDKSGLPSDRFSAERPEGSISTLTIQRTEQRDSAMYRCASSLAAKETQYFGPGTRLLVL.

The chain joins TRBV28 to TRBJ2-1, with D tentatively TRBD1 or TRBD2 (5 bases each). Germline V CDR1 and CDR2: MDHEN, SYDVKM. This CDR3 is 15 amino acids long. The V end was cut by 7 bases, the J end by 0 bases, with 13 bases between. Written as DNA, the CDR3 is TGTGCCAGCACACTGAGGGGTGGCTCCTACAATGAGCAGTTCTTC. Translation gives CASTLRGGSYNEQFF.

The chain combines TRBV7-2 with TRBJ1-4, with D unclear. Trimming removed 5 bases from V and 0 bases from J, with 19 bases in between. This CDR3 comprises 18 residues. The V gene's germline CDR1 is SGHTA and CDR2 FQGNSA. CDR3 loop: CASSLLPISSSTNEKLFF. For the CDR3, the DNA is TGTGCCAGCAGCCTGTTACCGATATCCAGTTCAACTAATGAAAAACTGTTTTTT.

V and J are TRBV7-3 and TRBJ2-3; 7 bases line up with TRBD2. This CDR3 spans 16 amino acids. Germline V gene sequence: CDR1 SGHTA, CDR2 FQGTGA. Germline trimming cut 5 bases from V and 1 base from J; bases unmatched to any gene: 9. CDR3 coding DNA: TGTGCCAGCAGCCTCCTCCGGGGAGGGGGCACAGATACGCAGTATTTT. This encodes CASSLLRGGGTDTQYF.

This chain links TRBV5-1 with TRBJ1-3; no firm D call. Germline V gene lookup returns CDR1 SGHRS and CDR2 YFSETQ. The CDR3 is 13 amino acids. Trimming left V 0 bases short and J 4 bases short, with 5 bases between. The CDR3 region is CASSLGLGNTIYF. CDR3 nucleotides: TGCGCCAGCAGCTTGGGCCTGGGAAACACCATATATTTT.

The V and J genes are TRBV5-8 and TRBJ1-5; TRBD1 matches 8 bases. V shed 0 bases and J 2 bases; nucleotides not matched to a gene: 10. CDR3 length equals 18 residues. Germline CDR1 is SGHTS and CDR2 is YDEGEE. The DNA of the CDR3 is TGTGCCAGCAGCTTGGTTAGACAGGGGATCTATGGCAATCAGCCCCAGCATTTT. Protein product: CASSLVRQGIYGNQPQHF.

V usage is TRBV11-2 and J usage is TRBJ1-2, with D tentatively TRBD1 (6 bases). CDR1 is SGHAT and CDR2 is FQNNGV in the germline V gene. Trimming took off 5 bases at V and 4 bases at J, with 20 bases between the two ends. This CDR3 comprises 16 residues. For the CDR3, the DNA is TGTGCCAGCAGCGCCCACCGGCCAGGGGATACCTATGGCTACACCTTC. Translating it yields CASSAHRPGDTYGYTF. Drawing the rest from reference TRBV11-2 and TRBJ1-2, the complete variable domain is EAGVAQSPRYKIIEKRQSVAFWCNPISGHATLYWYQQILGQGPKLLIQFQNNGVVDDSQLPKDRFSAERLKGVDSTLKIQPAKLEDSAVYLCASSAHRPGDTYGYTFGSGTRLTVV.

The chain has TRBV7-9 and TRBJ2-7, with D possibly being TRBD2 (6 bases). The CDR3 is made up of 17 amino acids. V dropped 5 bases and J dropped 5 bases, with 25 bases sitting between them. Looked up from germline, CDR1 is SEHNR and CDR2 is FQNEAQ (reference sequence). The chain's CDR3 is CASSPEGLRLRGNEQYF. As DNA, the CDR3 is TGTGCCAGCAGCCCAGAGGGACTCCGCCTCCGAGGGAACGAGCAGTACTTC.

Here the CDR3 reads CASTVTTGMGVNEQFF. The CDR3 DNA reads TGCGCCAGCACCGTAACTACAGGGATGGGGGTTAATGAGCAGTTCTTC. The chain uses TRBV5-1 and TRBJ2-1; possible D gene TRBD1, 6 bases. V lost 6 bases, J lost 7 bases, and 23 bases lay in between. Looked up from germline, CDR1 is SGHRS and CDR2 is YFSETQ. This CDR3 contains 16 residues.

This chain connects TRBV19 to TRBJ1-3, with 8 bases fitting TRBD1. The CDR3 spans 16 residues. CDR1 is LNHDA and CDR2 is SQIVND in the germline V gene (reference sequence). V was pared by 4 bases and J by 0 bases, with 5 bases of the junction left unmatched. CDR3 residues: CASSTGQGSSGNTIYF. For the CDR3, the DNA is TGTGCCAGTAGTACTGGACAGGGCAGCTCTGGAAACACCATATATTTT. The complete variable domain, with remaining parts taken from reference TRBV19 and TRBJ1-3, reads DGGITQSPKYLFRKEGQNVTLSCEQNLNHDAMYWYRQDPGQGLRLIYYSQIVNDFQKGDIAEGYSVSREKKESFPLTVTSAQKNPTAFYLCASSTGQGSSGNTIYFGEGSWLTVV.

The chain uses TRBV7-2 and TRBJ1-3; D gene unclear. V was shortened by 5 bases and J by 0 bases, with 2 bases between the two germline ends. The CDR3 has 12 residues. CDR1 is SGHTA, CDR2 FQGNSA, per germline. In DNA, the CDR3 is TGTGCCAGCAGCCCCTCTGGAAACACCATATATTTT. Translated: CASSPSGNTIYF. Based on the CDR3 plus reference TRBV7-2 and TRBJ1-3, the full variable domain is GAGVSQSPSNKVTEKGKDVELRCDPISGHTALYWYRQSLGQGLEFLIYFQGNSAPDKSGLPSDRFSAERTGGSVSTLTIQRTQQEDSAVYLCASSPSGNTIYFGEGSWLTVV.

This clone was observed many times. The CDR3 sequence is CSGQRDLNTEAFF. Here the CDR3 DNA reads TGCAGCGGACAGCGAGATTTGAACACTGAAGCTTTCTTT. The rearrangement uses TRBV29-1 and TRBJ1-1; the D gene is possibly TRBD1 (5 bases). V was pared by 7 bases and J by 0 bases, with 12 bases between. This CDR3 contains 13 residues. Germline loops: CDR1 SQVTM, CDR2 ANQGSEA. Drawing the rest from reference TRBV29-1 and TRBJ1-1, the complete variable domain is SAVISQKPSRDICQRGTSLTIQCQVDSQVTMMFWYRQQPGQSLTLIATANQGSEATYESGFVIDKFPISRPNLTFSTLTVSNMSPEDSSIYLCSGQRDLNTEAFFGQGTRLTVV.

The V and J genes are TRBV2 and TRBJ2-2; 9 nucleotides agree with TRBD1. With V trimmed by 4 bases and J by 7 bases, 4 bases remained unmatched. This CDR3 is 14 amino acids long. Germline lookup yields CDR1 SNHLY and CDR2 FYNNEI. The CDR3 is CASSGQGGGGELFF. The CDR3 DNA reads as TGTGCCAGCAGTGGACAGGGGGGAGGCGGGGAGCTGTTTTTT.

There are a few counts of this clone. J is TRBJ1-1 and V is TRBV6-5; D is uncertain. Germline CDR1 and CDR2: MNHEY and SVGAGI. V shed 7 bases and J shed 1 base, with 13 bases lying between them. The CDR3 covers 14 residues. Written as DNA, the CDR3 is TGTGCCAGCACTATAAACCGGGGGAACACTGAAGCTTTCTTT. Its protein product is CASTINRGNTEAFF.

The chain is built from TRBV7-8 and TRBJ2-7, with TRBD2 identical over 7 bases. V was clipped by 0 bases and J by 3 bases; unmatched bases: 5. CDR3 size: 15 residues. Germline V lookup: CDR1 SGHVS, CDR2 FQNEAQ. The CDR3 DNA follows: TGTGCCAGCAGCTTAGCCTACCGCGGGAGCTACGAGCAGTACTTC. Protein sequence: CASSLAYRGSYEQYF.

The chain is built from TRBV11-3 and TRBJ2-7, with 8 bases that match TRBD2. V lost 2 bases, J lost 3 bases, and 6 bases stayed unmatched. Germline V gives CDR1 SGHNT, CDR2 YENEEA. The length of the CDR3 is 15 residues. The CDR3 bases are TGTGCCAGCAGCTTATCGGGAGGGGAAGGCTACGAGCAGTACTTC. Protein sequence: CASSLSGGEGYEQYF.

This chain joins TRBV27 and TRBJ1-2; TRBD1 is a possible D gene (5 bases). V was cut by 2 bases and J by 4 bases, with 11 bases left in between. The germline V gene encodes CDR1 MNHEY and CDR2 SMNVEV (reference sequence). This CDR3 comprises 14 residues. CDR3 sequence reads: CASSLNRQSYGYTF. The CDR3 bases are TGTGCCAGCAGTTTAAACAGACAGTCCTATGGCTACACCTTC.

The genes are TRBV21-1 and TRBJ2-3; TRBD2, as called in the table, went unchecked against the DNA. TRBV21-1 counts as a pseudogene. The CDR3 is made up of 22 amino acids. Here the CDR3 reads CASSKARRASGRGEKEPDTQYF. CDR3 DNA: TGTGCCAGCAGCAAAGCGCGGAGGGCTAGCGGGAGAGGAGAAAAGGAGCCAGATACGCAGTATTTT.

The chain links TRBV28 to TRBJ2-1, with unresolved D. Trimming took 4 bases from V and 0 from J, leaving 16 bases between them. CDR3 length equals 17 residues. Per the germline V gene, CDR1 is MDHEN and CDR2 is SYDVKM. The CDR3, as DNA: TGTGCCAGCAGTTCTTACTCCCACGGAATCTCCTACAATGAGCAGTTCTTC. Amino acid sequence: CASSSYSHGISYNEQFF.

CDR3: CASSYSSGTGAAEQFF. The CDR3 DNA reads TGTGCCAGCAGTTACTCGTCCGGGACAGGGGCCGCTGAGCAGTTCTTC. The chain joins TRBV6-5 to TRBJ2-1, with 10 bases fitting TRBD1. The germline V gene encodes CDR1 MNHEY and CDR2 SVGAGI. The J segment lost 9 bases and the V segment lost 0 bases, leaving 8 bases of the junction unmatched. This CDR3 contains 16 residues.

V gene TRBV5-1 combines with J gene TRBJ2-7, with D unclear. CDR1 is SGHRS, CDR2 YFSETQ, per germline. Trimming stripped 0 bases from V and 0 bases from J, with 7 bases between. The CDR3 consists of 14 residues. The CDR3 DNA is TGCGCCAGCAGCTTGGGATCCAACTCCTACGAGCAGTACTTC. Its translation is CASSLGSNSYEQYF.

This clone was detected many times. V is TRBV7-8 and J is TRBJ2-7; 9 bases line up with TRBD2. The CDR3 totals 14 residues. The trim removed 6 bases at V and 7 bases at J, leaving 10 bases unmatched. Germline lookup yields CDR1 SGHVS and CDR2 FQNEAQ. The CDR3 DNA reads TGTGCCAGCAGGACAACCCAGCGGGAGGAAGAGCAGTACTTC. This codes for CASRTTQREEEQYF.

This clone was picked up a small number of times. The chain has TRBV27 and TRBJ1-1; D may be TRBD1 (5 bases). The germline V and J ends were trimmed by 2 bases and 0 bases, with 13 bases remaining between them. Looked up from germline, CDR1 is MNHEY and CDR2 is SMNVEV (reference sequence). CDR3 length: 16 amino acids. CDR3 nucleotides: TGTGCCAGCAGTTTACTCAACCCGGGGGTGAACACTGAAGCTTTCTTT. This codes for CASSLLNPGVNTEAFF.

V and J are TRBV5-4 and TRBJ2-1; tentatively, D is TRBD1 (6 bases). Germline V gene sequence: CDR1 SGHNT, CDR2 YYREEE (reference sequence). The V gene lost 0 bases and the J gene lost 5 bases, with 15 bases spanning the gap. The CDR3 loop spans 16 amino acids. The CDR3 region is CASSLVGQGTNNEQFF. The CDR3 DNA follows: TGTGCCAGCAGCTTGGTAGGGCAGGGGACAAACAATGAGCAGTTCTTC.

The CDR3 DNA sequence: TGCAGCGTTGAACAGGAGGAAGGGTATGAGCAGTTCTTC. Amino acids: CSVEQEEGYEQFF. V and J are TRBV29-1 and TRBJ2-1, with D possibly matching TRBD2 (5 bases). Trimming took off 2 bases at V and 8 bases at J, with 13 bases between the two ends. The CDR3 runs 13 residues. Per the germline V gene, CDR1 is SQVTM and CDR2 is ANQGSEA.